The rows below give T cell receptor beta chains drawn from one sample of a study of blood T cell repertoires in COVID-19. Only in-frame clones appear in the TCRdb table, and some are missing; sequencing was by immunoSEQ multiplex PCR. The data hold approximately 51,000 clones, with over 75% observed a single time. The sequenced sample was peripheral blood. The receptors shown here come from a man aged 50 to 59 with active COVID-19. The CDR3 runs from the conserved cysteine through the conserved F or W. D genes are given only for firm matches. Only part of the rows carry a size: once, few, many, or a class if the clone is expanded.

j_gene,d_gene,v_gene,abundance,CDR3aa,CDR3nt
TRBJ2-5,.,TRBV5-1,.,CASSPADTLGQETQYF,TGCGCCAGCAGCCCGGCGGACACCCTGGGCCAAGAGACCCAGTACTTC
TRBJ2-7,TRBD1,TRBV30,.,CAWSHQTGSHHEQYF,TGTGCCTGGTCCCACCAGACAGGGAGTCACCACGAGCAGTACTTC
TRBJ2-3,TRBD1,TRBV4-1,.,CASTPRTGGADTQYF,TGCGCCAGTACCCCCCGGACAGGTGGCGCAGATACGCAGTATTTT
TRBJ1-2,TRBD1,TRBV7-9,.,CASTLGTAYGYTF,TGTGCCAGCACCTTAGGGACAGCGTATGGCTACACCTTC
TRBJ2-2,TRBD2,TRBV3-1/TRBV3-2,.,CASSGRASWDTGELFF,TGTGCCAGCAGCGGGAGGGCCTCCTGGGACACCGGGGAGCTGTTTTTT
TRBJ1-4,.,TRBV30,.,CAWCPGGSEKLFF,TGTGCCTGGTGCCCCGGAGGGAGTGAAAAACTGTTTTTT
TRBJ1-1,.,TRBV23-1,few,CASSQRPQVYGAFF,TGCGCCAGCAGTCAACGCCCGCAGGTCTACGGAGCTTTCTTT
TRBJ1-3,.,TRBV15,.,CATSNRVKKISGNTIYF,TGTGCCACCAGTAACAGGGTAAAGAAGATCTCTGGAAACACCATATATTTT
TRBJ2-7,TRBD1,TRBV5-6,.,CASGRGPFYEQYF,TGTGCCAGCGGAAGGGGGCCCTTCTACGAGCAGTACTTC
TRBJ1-1,TRBD1,TRBV20-1,once,CSASLLATGGSAFF,TGCAGTGCTAGTTTATTGGCGACAGGGGGGTCAGCTTTCTTT
TRBJ2-3,TRBD2,TRBV2,once,CASSEARGLAGVPGPDTQYF,TGTGCCAGCAGTGAAGCTCGAGGCCTAGCGGGAGTCCCGGGCCCAGATACGCAGTATTTT
TRBJ2-5,TRBD1,TRBV10-1,.,CASSEGQGAGQETQYF,TGCGCCAGCAGTGAGGGGCAGGGGGCGGGCCAAGAGACCCAGTACTTC
TRBJ2-1,.,TRBV20-1,.,CSATGNEQFF,TGCAGTGCAACAGGAAATGAGCAGTTCTTC
TRBJ2-2,.,TRBV2,.,CASSLNSNTGELFF,TGTGCCAGCAGTTTAAACTCGAACACCGGGGAGCTGTTTTTT
TRBJ2-4,.,TRBV5-5,.,CARGTIRVADKNIQYF,TGTGCCAGGGGGACCATAAGGGTAGCGGACAAAAACATTCAGTACTTC
TRBJ1-1,.,TRBV3-1/TRBV3-2,.,CASSQGHPPEAFF,TGTGCCAGCAGCCAAGGACATCCCCCTGAAGCTTTCTTT
TRBJ1-2,TRBD1,TRBV7-2,.,CASSLATGGAYGYTF,TGTGCCAGCAGCTTAGCGACAGGGGGCGCCTATGGCTACACCTTC
TRBJ2-3,.,TRBV29-1,.,CSVEARSMGGNPDTQYF,TGCAGCGTTGAAGCCCGGTCGATGGGAGGAAACCCAGATACGCAGTATTTT
TRBJ2-2,TRBD2,TRBV27,.,CASSIRGLAGTTGELFF,TGTGCCAGCAGTATCCGCGGACTAGCCGGGACCACCGGGGAGCTGTTTTTT
TRBJ2-2,TRBD1,TRBV6-5,.,CASRTGLGAGELFF,TGTGCCAGCAGGACAGGGCTAGGGGCCGGGGAGCTGTTTTTT